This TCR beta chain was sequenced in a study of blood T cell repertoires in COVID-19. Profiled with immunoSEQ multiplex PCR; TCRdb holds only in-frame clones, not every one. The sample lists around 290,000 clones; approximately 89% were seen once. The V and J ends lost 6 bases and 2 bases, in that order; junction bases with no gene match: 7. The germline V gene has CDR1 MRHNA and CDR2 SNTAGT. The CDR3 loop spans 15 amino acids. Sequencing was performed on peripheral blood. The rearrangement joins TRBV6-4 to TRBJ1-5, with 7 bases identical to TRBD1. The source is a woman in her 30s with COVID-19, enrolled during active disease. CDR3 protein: CASSSGTEGNQPQHF. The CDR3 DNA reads TGTGCCAGCAGCTCCGGGACAGAGGGCAATCAGCCCCAGCATTTT.